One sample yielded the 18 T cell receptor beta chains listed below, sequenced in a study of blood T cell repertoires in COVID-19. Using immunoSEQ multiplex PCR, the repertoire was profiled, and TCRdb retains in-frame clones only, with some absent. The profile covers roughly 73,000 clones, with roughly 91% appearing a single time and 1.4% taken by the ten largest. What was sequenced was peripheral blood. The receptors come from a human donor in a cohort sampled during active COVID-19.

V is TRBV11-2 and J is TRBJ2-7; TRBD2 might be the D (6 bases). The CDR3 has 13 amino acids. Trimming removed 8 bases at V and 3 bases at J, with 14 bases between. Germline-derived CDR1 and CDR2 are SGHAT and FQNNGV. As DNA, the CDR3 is TGTGCCAGCTCGGAGGGGCCACTCTACGAGCAGTACTTC. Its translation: CASSEGPLYEQYF.

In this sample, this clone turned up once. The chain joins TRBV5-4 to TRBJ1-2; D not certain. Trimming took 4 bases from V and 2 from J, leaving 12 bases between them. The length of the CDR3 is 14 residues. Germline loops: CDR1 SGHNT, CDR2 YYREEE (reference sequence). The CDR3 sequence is CASSPQTSNYGYTF. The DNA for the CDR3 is TGTGCCAGCAGCCCCCAGACATCGAACTATGGCTACACCTTC.

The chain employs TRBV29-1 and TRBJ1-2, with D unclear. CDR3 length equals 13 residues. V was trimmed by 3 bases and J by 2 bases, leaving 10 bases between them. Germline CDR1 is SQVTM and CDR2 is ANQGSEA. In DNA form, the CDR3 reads TGCAGCGTTGAGGGCCCGGGGAACTATGGCTACACCTTC. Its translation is CSVEGPGNYGYTF.

In nucleotides, the CDR3 is TGTGCCAGCAGCCGGGAGTACAATGAGCAGTTCTTC. Its translation is CASSREYNEQFF. V and J are TRBV11-1 and TRBJ2-1, with D possibly matching TRBD2 (6 bases). The V gene lost 5 bases and the J gene lost 4 bases, with 6 bases spanning the gap. Germline assignment: CDR1 SGHAT and CDR2 FQDESV (reference sequence). This CDR3 spans 12 amino acids.

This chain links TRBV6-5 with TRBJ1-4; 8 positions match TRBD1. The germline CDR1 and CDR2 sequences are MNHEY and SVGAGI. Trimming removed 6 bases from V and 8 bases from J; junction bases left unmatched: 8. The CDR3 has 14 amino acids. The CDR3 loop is CASRPGQAREKLFF. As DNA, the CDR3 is TGTGCCAGCAGGCCGGGACAGGCCCGCGAAAAACTGTTTTTT.

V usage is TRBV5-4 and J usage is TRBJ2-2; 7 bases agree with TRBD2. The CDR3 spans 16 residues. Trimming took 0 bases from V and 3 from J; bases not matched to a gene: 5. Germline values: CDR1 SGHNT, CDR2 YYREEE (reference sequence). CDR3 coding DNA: TGTGCCAGCAGCTTGGGACCGGGAGGCCACACCGGGGAGCTGTTTTTT. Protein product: CASSLGPGGHTGELFF. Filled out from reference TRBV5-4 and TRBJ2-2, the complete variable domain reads ETGVTQSPTHLIKTRGQQVTLRCSSQSGHNTVSWYQQALGQGPQFIFQYYREEENGRGNFPPRFSGLQFPNYSSELNVNALELDDSALYLCASSLGPGGHTGELFFGEGSRLTVL.

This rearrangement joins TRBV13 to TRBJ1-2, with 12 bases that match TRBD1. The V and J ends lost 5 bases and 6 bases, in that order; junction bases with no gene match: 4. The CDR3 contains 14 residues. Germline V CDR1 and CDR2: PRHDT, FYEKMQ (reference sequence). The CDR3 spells CASSGGTGGDGYTF. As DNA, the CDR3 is TGTGCCAGCAGCGGCGGGACAGGGGGCGATGGCTACACCTTC.

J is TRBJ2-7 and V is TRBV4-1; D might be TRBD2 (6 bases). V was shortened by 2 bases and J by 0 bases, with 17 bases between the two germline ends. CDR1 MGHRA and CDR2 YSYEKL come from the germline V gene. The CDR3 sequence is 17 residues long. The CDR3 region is CASSQQPIGTHSYEQYF. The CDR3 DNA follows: TGCGCCAGCAGCCAACAACCGATAGGGACTCACTCCTACGAGCAGTACTTC.

DNA of the CDR3: TGTGCCAGCAGCCCGGACAGGGCTGGCTACACCTTC. Translated: CASSPDRAGYTF. The chain recombines TRBV7-2 with TRBJ1-2, with 8 bases identical to TRBD1. CDR3 length: 12 residues. The germline gives CDR1 SGHTA, CDR2 FQGNSA. V trimming: 5 bases; J trimming: 7 bases; junction bases outside the gene matches: 3.

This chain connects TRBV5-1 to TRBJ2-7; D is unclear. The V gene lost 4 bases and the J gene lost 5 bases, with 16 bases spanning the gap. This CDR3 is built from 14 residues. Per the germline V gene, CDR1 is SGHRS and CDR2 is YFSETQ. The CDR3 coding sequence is TGCGCCAGCAGCCTCAGTGGAGAACCCCACGAGCAGTACGTC. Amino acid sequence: CASSLSGEPHEQYV.

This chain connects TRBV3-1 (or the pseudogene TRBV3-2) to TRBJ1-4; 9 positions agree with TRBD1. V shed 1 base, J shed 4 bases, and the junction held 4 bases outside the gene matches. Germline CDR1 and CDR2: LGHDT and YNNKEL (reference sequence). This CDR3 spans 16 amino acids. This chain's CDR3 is CASSQGDRVSNEKLFF. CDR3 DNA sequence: TGTGCCAGCAGCCAAGGGGACAGGGTCAGTAATGAAAAACTGTTTTTT.

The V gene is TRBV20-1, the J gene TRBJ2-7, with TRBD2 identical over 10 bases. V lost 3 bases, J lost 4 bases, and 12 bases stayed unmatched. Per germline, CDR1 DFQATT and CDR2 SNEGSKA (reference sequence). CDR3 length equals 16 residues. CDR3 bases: TGCAGTGCTAGTGCTAGCGGGAGCACGAAAAGGTACGAGCAGTACTTC. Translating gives CSASASGSTKRYEQYF.

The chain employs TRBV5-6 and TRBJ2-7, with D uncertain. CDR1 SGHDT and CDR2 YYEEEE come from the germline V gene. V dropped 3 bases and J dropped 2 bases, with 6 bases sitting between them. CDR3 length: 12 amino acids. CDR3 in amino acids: CASSWQAYEQYF. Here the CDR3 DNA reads TGTGCCAGCAGCTGGCAAGCCTACGAGCAGTACTTC.

The DNA of the CDR3 is TGCGCCAGCAGCATGACAGCGGGAGCGGGTACGCAGTATTTT. Amino acid sequence: CASSMTAGAGTQYF. The chain recombines TRBV5-1 with TRBJ2-3; TRBD2 aligns across 8 bases. Germline CDR1 is SGHRS and CDR2 is YFSETQ. The ends lost 4 bases at V and 8 bases at J; junction bases unmatched: 9. This CDR3 region has 14 residues.

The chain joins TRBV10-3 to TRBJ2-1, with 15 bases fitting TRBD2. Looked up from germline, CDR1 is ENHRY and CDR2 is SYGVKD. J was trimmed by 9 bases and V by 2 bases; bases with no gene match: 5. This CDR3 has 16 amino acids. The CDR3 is CAISEGLAGGPSEQFF. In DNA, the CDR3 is TGTGCCATCAGTGAGGGACTAGCGGGAGGGCCGAGTGAGCAGTTCTTC.

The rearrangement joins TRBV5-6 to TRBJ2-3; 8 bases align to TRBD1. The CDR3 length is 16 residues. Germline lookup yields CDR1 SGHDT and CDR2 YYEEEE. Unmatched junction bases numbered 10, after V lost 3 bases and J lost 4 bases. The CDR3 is CASSSDRVGGADTQYF. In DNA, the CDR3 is TGTGCCAGCAGCTCGGACAGGGTAGGTGGGGCAGATACGCAGTATTTT. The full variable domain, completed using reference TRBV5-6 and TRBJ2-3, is DAGVTQSPTHLIKTRGQQVTLRCSPKSGHDTVSWYQQALGQGPQFIFQYYEEEERQRGNFPDRFSGHQFPNYSSELNVNALLLGDSALYLCASSSDRVGGADTQYFGPGTRLTVL.

The CDR3 region is CASSFSGGRSMNTEAFF. The CDR3 DNA reads as TGCGCCAGCAGCTTTTCGGGGGGGAGATCGATGAACACTGAAGCTTTCTTT. V usage is TRBV5-1 and J usage is TRBJ1-1, with D possibly matching TRBD1 (5 bases). Per germline, CDR1 SGHRS and CDR2 YFSETQ. The CDR3 has 17 residues. V shed 2 bases and J shed 0 bases, with 17 bases lying between them.

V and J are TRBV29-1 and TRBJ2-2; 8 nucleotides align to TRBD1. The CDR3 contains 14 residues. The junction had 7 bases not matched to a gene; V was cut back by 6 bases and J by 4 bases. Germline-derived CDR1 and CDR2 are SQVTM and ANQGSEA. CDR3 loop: CSVLVQGGTGELFF. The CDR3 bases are TGCAGCGTGTTGGTACAGGGGGGCACCGGGGAGCTGTTTTTT.